The rows below give T cell receptor beta chains drawn from one sample of a study of cytomegalovirus exposure and HLA in healthy donors. Sequencing used immunoSEQ multiplex PCR; TCRdb keeps in-frame clones, though not all of them. Here the sample spans roughly 170,000 clones, around four fifths being singletons. Sample: PBMCs. The receptors derive from a man aged 25 to 45 in good health and CMV-seronegative. The CDR3 runs from the conserved cysteine through the conserved F or W. D genes are given only for firm matches. The size entry is marked missing in some rows and otherwise reads once, few, many or a size class.

V: TRBV7-9; size: few; J: TRBJ1-1; D: .; DNA: TGTGCCAGCAGTTATCTGTCCTATGAAGCTTTCTTT; CDR3: CASSYLSYEAFF
V: TRBV7-3; size: .; J: TRBJ2-3; D: TRBD2; DNA: TGTGCCAGCAGCTTGGGCGGGAGTGGGTGGACGCAGTATTTT; CDR3: CASSLGGSGWTQYF
V: TRBV7-2; size: .; J: TRBJ2-5; D: .; DNA: TGTGCCAGCAGCTTAGATGGTGCGGGACCACAAGAGACCCAGTACTTC; CDR3: CASSLDGAGPQETQYF
V: TRBV30; size: .; J: TRBJ1-6; D: .; DNA: TGTGCCTGGAGCACACGGGTTAATTCACCCCTCCACTTT; CDR3: CAWSTRVNSPLHF
V: TRBV5-1; size: .; J: TRBJ2-2; D: .; DNA: TGCGCCAGCAGCCTCCAAAACGCAGGGTCCGGGGAGCTGTTTTTT; CDR3: CASSLQNAGSGELFF
V: TRBV4-3; size: few; J: TRBJ1-2; D: .; DNA: TGCGCCAGCAGACACTTGGGCGAAGACTATGGCTACACCTTC; CDR3: CASRHLGEDYGYTF
V: TRBV4-1; size: .; J: TRBJ2-1; D: .; DNA: TGCGCCAGCAGCCCTTTTTTCGGGAGCGCCTACAATGAGCAGTTCTTC; CDR3: CASSPFFGSAYNEQFF
V: TRBV28; size: .; J: TRBJ2-2; D: TRBD2; DNA: TGTGCCAGCCGTGGCGGGGGGGCGCAAGAGGACGGGGAGCTGTTTTTT; CDR3: CASRGGGAQEDGELFF
V: TRBV2; size: .; J: TRBJ1-6; D: .; DNA: TGTGCCAGCAGGAGTGAGGATTCACCCCTCCACTTT; CDR3: CASRSEDSPLHF
V: TRBV7-9; size: .; J: TRBJ2-5; D: .; DNA: TGTGCCAGCAGCCCACTAGGCGACGCGGACTCGACCCAGTACTTC; CDR3: CASSPLGDADSTQYF
V: TRBV19; size: .; J: TRBJ2-5; D: .; DNA: TGTGCCAGTAGTTCAGGGGTAGGAGAGACCCAGTACTTC; CDR3: CASSSGVGETQYF
V: TRBV30; size: .; J: TRBJ2-1; D: TRBD2; DNA: TGTGCCTGGAGCAGCGGGAGGGCCGTCAATGAGCAGTTCTTC; CDR3: CAWSSGRAVNEQFF
V: TRBV7-2; size: .; J: TRBJ2-7; D: TRBD1; DNA: TGTGCCAGCAGCCGACGGGGACAGGGCCCACGGATTTACTTC; CDR3: CASSRRGQGPRIYF
V: TRBV7-9; size: .; J: TRBJ1-2; D: TRBD1; DNA: TGTGCCAGCAGCCAGGACAGGAATCTCTATGGCTACACCTTC; CDR3: CASSQDRNLYGYTF
V: TRBV2; size: .; J: TRBJ1-3; D: .; DNA: TGTGCCAGCAGTGAAGTCGAGGCAGCTGGTGGAAACACCATATATTTT; CDR3: CASSEVEAAGGNTIYF
V: TRBV5-6; size: .; J: TRBJ2-1; D: .; DNA: TGTGCCAGCAGCTCCGGGGGGCCGGGGAGGCGAGACAATGAGCAGTTCTTC; CDR3: CASSSGGPGRRDNEQFF
V: TRBV6-6; size: .; J: TRBJ2-1; D: TRBD2; DNA: TGTGCCAGCTCCGCGGGAGCGGGGTACAATGAGCAGTTCTTC; CDR3: CASSAGAGYNEQFF
V: TRBV6-5; size: few; J: TRBJ1-6; D: TRBD1; DNA: TGTGCCAGCAGCAGGGGGATTTCACCCCTCCACTTT; CDR3: CASSRGISPLHF
V: TRBV10-3; size: .; J: TRBJ2-7; D: TRBD1; DNA: TGTGCCATCAGTGCGACAGGGACCTACGAGCAGTACTTC; CDR3: CAISATGTYEQYF
V: TRBV7-9; size: .; J: TRBJ2-5; D: TRBD1; DNA: TGTTCCGGCTCACAGGGGATGGAGACCCAGTACTTC; CDR3: CSGSQGMETQYF
V: TRBV30; size: .; J: TRBJ1-4; D: .; DNA: TGTGCCTTAACAGGGTTAACTAATGAAAAACTGTTTTTT; CDR3: CALTGLTNEKLFF
V: TRBV28; size: .; J: TRBJ2-7; D: TRBD2; DNA: TGTGCCAGCAGTAGGCGGGGGGCCTCCTACGAGCAGTACTTC; CDR3: CASSRRGASYEQYF
V: TRBV13; size: once; J: TRBJ2-7; D: .; DNA: TGTGCCAGCAGCTTAGGCCGGGTGGACTACGAGCAGTACTTC; CDR3: CASSLGRVDYEQYF
V: TRBV6-6; size: .; J: TRBJ2-5; D: .; DNA: TGTGCCAGCAGACGGGACTCAGAGACCCAGTACTTC; CDR3: CASRRDSETQYF
V: TRBV11-3; size: .; J: TRBJ2-7; D: .; DNA: TGTGCCAGCAGCCTAACAGGGCTTCAGGAAGACGAGCAGTACTTC; CDR3: CASSLTGLQEDEQYF
V: TRBV5-1; size: .; J: TRBJ2-1; D: TRBD2; DNA: TGCGCCAGCAATCCTTTAGCGGGGTTGGACAATGAGCAGTTCTTC; CDR3: CASNPLAGLDNEQFF
V: TRBV7-2; size: .; J: TRBJ1-1; D: .; DNA: TGTGCCAGCAGCTTAGGCGGAGTCCAAACCACTGAAGCTTTCTTT; CDR3: CASSLGGVQTTEAFF
V: TRBV19; size: once; J: TRBJ1-5; D: .; DNA: TGTGCCAGTAGTATAGGACAGTTTGACCATCAGCCCCAGCATTTT; CDR3: CASSIGQFDHQPQHF
V: TRBV7-2; size: .; J: TRBJ1-1; D: TRBD1; DNA: TGTGCCAGCACCTTGGACAGGGGGATCCCTGAAGCTTTCTTT; CDR3: CASTLDRGIPEAFF
V: TRBV5-5; size: .; J: TRBJ1-4; D: .; DNA: TGTGCCAGCAGTTATTCGAATGAAAAACTGTTTTTT; CDR3: CASSYSNEKLFF
V: TRBV6-4; size: .; J: TRBJ2-5; D: .; DNA: TGTGCCAGCAGTGACTCGGATGGGACAACCCAGTACTTC; CDR3: CASSDSDGTTQYF
V: TRBV7-6; size: .; J: TRBJ2-7; D: .; DNA: TGTGCCAGCAGCTTAGGAGCCTTCTACGAGCAGTACTTC; CDR3: CASSLGAFYEQYF
V: TRBV6-5; size: .; J: TRBJ1-1; D: .; DNA: TGTGCCAGCAGTTTTACAGGAAACACTGAAGCTTTCTTT; CDR3: CASSFTGNTEAFF
V: TRBV12-5; size: .; J: TRBJ2-3; D: TRBD2; DNA: TGTGCTAGTGGTTTACCCGCGGGAGGGGAAGATACGCAGTATTTT; CDR3: CASGLPAGGEDTQYF
V: TRBV6-1; size: .; J: TRBJ1-4; D: TRBD1; DNA: TGTGCCAGCAGCGTAAACAGGGGGTATGAAAAACTGTTTTTT; CDR3: CASSVNRGYEKLFF
V: TRBV30; size: .; J: TRBJ1-6; D: .; DNA: TGTGCCTGGAGTGTAGTAGACGGAGGGGTCTCACCCCTCCACTTT; CDR3: CAWSVVDGGVSPLHF
V: TRBV19; size: .; J: TRBJ2-3; D: .; DNA: TGTGCCAGTAGTATAGGCCCCAGGACTATCACGAGCACAGATACGCAGTATTTT; CDR3: CASSIGPRTITSTDTQYF
V: TRBV4-2; size: .; J: TRBJ2-2; D: .; DNA: TGTGCCAGCAGCCGAAACCTTGGGGCCGGAACGGTCACCGGGGAGCTGTTTTTT; CDR3: CASSRNLGAGTVTGELFF
V: TRBV4-3; size: few; J: TRBJ2-4; D: TRBD1; DNA: TGCGCCAGCAGCCCGGCGACAGGGGGCGGATACATTCAGTACTTC; CDR3: CASSPATGGGYIQYF
V: TRBV13; size: few; J: TRBJ2-5; D: TRBD2; DNA: TGTGCCAGCAGCGCGGGGGGGTACCAAGAGACCCAGTACTTC; CDR3: CASSAGGYQETQYF
V: TRBV5-1; size: .; J: TRBJ2-7; D: TRBD1; DNA: TGCGCCAGCAGCCAACAGGGGTCCCCCTACGAGCAGTACTTC; CDR3: CASSQQGSPYEQYF
V: TRBV28; size: .; J: TRBJ2-1; D: .; DNA: TGTGCCAGCAGTTTATGGATTACGACTTCACGTGAGCAGTTCTTC; CDR3: CASSLWITTSREQFF
V: TRBV30; size: once; J: TRBJ1-4; D: .; DNA: TGTGCCTGGAGTGTGCAGGGGATACCAGGTGAAAAACTGTTTTTT; CDR3: CAWSVQGIPGEKLFF
V: TRBV6-4; size: .; J: TRBJ2-5; D: .; DNA: TGTGCCAGCAGTGTAGACAGGTACCAAGAGACCCAGTACTTC; CDR3: CASSVDRYQETQYF
V: TRBV5-1; size: .; J: TRBJ2-7; D: .; DNA: TGCGCCAGCAGCCCGGGGGGGGGACAGCTCCTCTCCTACGAGCAGTACTTC; CDR3: CASSPGGGQLLSYEQYF
V: TRBV18; size: .; J: TRBJ1-2; D: .; DNA: TGTGCCAGCTCACCACCGGCGGGGGCCTATGGCTACACCTTC; CDR3: CASSPPAGAYGYTF
V: TRBV18; size: few; J: TRBJ1-1; D: TRBD1; DNA: TGTGCCAGCTCACCTAGACAGGGGGAGTCTGAAGCTTTCTTT; CDR3: CASSPRQGESEAFF